A selection of T cell receptor beta chains follows, all from one sample in a study of T cell repertoires in cytomegalovirus infection. Via MiXCR, TCRdb re-called the reads, giving one row per CDR3 protein. The sample holds more than 650,000 distinct CDR3 sequences, approximately 34% seen once. The sequenced material came from PBMCs. These receptors were obtained from a human donor in good health (CMV status not recorded). Some clones in this sample may be carry-over from other donors' samples. Both conserved end residues are part of each CDR3. D genes are given only for firm matches. Part of the rows lack a size; the others show once, few, many or a class for expanded clones.

J | V | D | size | CDR3 | DNA
TRBJ1-5 | TRBV27 | NA | few | CASSLRGSGNQPQHF | TGTGCCAGCAGTTTACGGGGATCGGGCAATCAGCCCCAGCATTTT
TRBJ1-2 | TRBV5-1 | TRBD1 | NA | CASSPEDRGDRGYTF | TGCGCCAGCAGCCCCGAGGACAGGGGGGACCGTGGCTACACCTTC
TRBJ1-1 | TRBV12-3/TRBV12-4 | TRBD1 | NA | CASSLTGTGGFRNTEAFF | TGTGCCAGCAGTTTGACCGGGACAGGGGGCTTTAGGAACACTGAAGCTTTCTTT
TRBJ2-1 | TRBV7-6 | NA | many | CASSLGAGRGSYNEQFF | TGTGCCAGCAGCTTAGGGGCCGGGCGGGGCTCCTACAATGAGCAGTTCTTC
TRBJ2-3 | TRBV12-5 | NA | NA | CASGSTDTQYF | TGTGCTAGTGGTTCCACAGATACGCAGTATTTT
TRBJ2-7 | TRBV7-9 | NA | NA | CASSLGSGRGEQYF | TGTGCCAGCAGCTTAGGTTCGGGACGGGGCGAGCAGTACTTC
TRBJ1-5 | TRBV7-2 | NA | NA | CASSPMPYSNQPQHF | TGTGCCAGCAGCCCGATGCCTTATAGCAATCAGCCCCAGCATTTT
TRBJ2-7 | TRBV27 | NA | NA | CASSPGAPGEQYF | TGTGCCAGCAGTCCGGGGGCCCCAGGCGAGCAGTACTTC
TRBJ2-5 | TRBV5-1 | NA | NA | CASKYQETQYF | TGCGCCAGCAAATACCAAGAGACCCAGTACTTC
TRBJ1-1 | TRBV28 | NA | NA | CASSLDTLGTTEAFF | TGTGCCAGCAGTTTAGACACTTTGGGGACCACTGAAGCTTTCTTT
TRBJ1-4 | TRBV18 | NA | NA | CASSPRTPATNEKLFF | TGTGCCAGCTCGCCCCGGACACCCGCAACTAATGAAAAACTGTTTTTT
TRBJ2-2 | TRBV28 | NA | NA | CSSSFRFRNTVELFF | TGTTCCAGCAGTTTCCGTTTCAGAAACACCGTGGAGCTTTTTTTT
TRBJ1-5 | TRBV19 | NA | few | CASSIGQGPQHF | TGTGCCAGTAGTATAGGGCAGGGGCCCCAGCATTTT
TRBJ2-2 | TRBV24-1 | TRBD2 | NA | CATHDGTSGFTGELFF | TGTGCCACCCATGATGGGACTAGCGGATTCACCGGGGAGCTGTTTTTT
TRBJ1-1 | TRBV18 | NA | few | CASSPLGQRTRANTEAFF | TGTGCCAGCTCACCCCTCGGACAGCGAACAAGGGCGAACACTGAAGCTTTCTTT
TRBJ1-6 | TRBV12-3/TRBV12-4 | NA | many | CASRAQGNNSPLHF | TGTGCCAGCAGAGCCCAGGGAAATAATTCACCCCTCCACTTT
TRBJ2-5 | TRBV20-1 | TRBD2 | NA | CSARPTSGKETQYF | TGCAGTGCTAGACCAACTAGCGGCAAAGAGACCCAGTACTTC
TRBJ2-2 | TRBV4-1 | TRBD2 | NA | CASSQMGLPPGELFF | TGCGCCAGCAGCCAAATGGGACTACCCCCTGGGGAGCTGTTTTTT
TRBJ2-7 | TRBV29-1 | NA | NA | CSVESGRLEGDEQYF | TGCAGCGTTGAATCCGGGCGGCTCGAGGGGGACGAGCAGTACTTC
TRBJ2-5 | TRBV7-6 | NA | NA | CASSTVGVWGLSQETQYF | TGTGCCAGCAGCACCGTCGGGGTATGGGGATTGAGCCAAGAGACCCAGTACTTC
TRBJ2-2 | TRBV7-8 | TRBD1 | few | CASSLAPGLGTGRTGELFF | TGTGCCAGCAGCTTAGCGCCGGGACTTGGGACAGGGCGAACCGGGGAGCTGTTTTTT
TRBJ1-1 | TRBV18 | NA | NA | CASSPFPGVGPEAFF | TGTGCCAGCTCACCATTTCCGGGGGTTGGACCTGAAGCTTTCTTT
TRBJ2-5 | TRBV20-1 | NA | few | CSAKIGAGQETQYF | TGCAGTGCTAAGATCGGGGCGGGGCAAGAGACCCAGTACTTC
TRBJ2-7 | TRBV7-2 | TRBD2 | many | CASSLAPSGSTYEQYF | TGTGCCAGCAGCTTAGCCCCTAGCGGGTCCACCTACGAGCAGTACTTC
TRBJ2-3 | TRBV9 | NA | few | CASSVVPQFTDTQYF | TGTGCCAGCAGCGTAGTCCCACAGTTCACAGATACGCAGTATTTT
TRBJ2-5 | TRBV6-1 | NA | few | CASRGGTVGTETQYF | TGTGCCAGCAGGGGAGGGACAGTGGGAACAGAGACCCAGTACTTC
TRBJ2-7 | TRBV7-9 | NA | few | CASSRGGGDSSYEQYF | TGTGCCAGCAGCAGAGGGGGGGGGGACAGTTCCTACGAGCAGTACTTC
TRBJ1-1 | TRBV25-1 | TRBD1 | few | CASQITDRAHTEAFF | TGTGCCAGCCAAATAACGGACAGGGCTCACACTGAAGCTTTCTTT
TRBJ2-1 | TRBV14 | NA | NA | CASSRLPNEQFF | TGTGCCAGCAGCCGGTTGCCTAATGAGCAGTTCTTC
TRBJ2-3 | TRBV20-1 | TRBD2 | NA | CSAKRGAGTDTQYF | TGCAGTGCTAAGCGGGGGGCGGGCACAGATACGCAGTATTTT
TRBJ1-5 | TRBV2 | NA | few | CASSEARAGSQPQHF | TGTGCCAGCAGTGAAGCGCGGGCAGGGAGTCAGCCCCAGCATTTT
TRBJ2-3 | TRBV5-1 | TRBD2 | NA | CASRGGPTTDTQYF | TGCGCCAGCCGCGGGGGGCCCACCACAGATACGCAGTATTTT
TRBJ2-5 | TRBV20-1 | TRBD2 | once | CSARAGAGTQYF | TGCAGTGCTAGGGCGGGAGCGGGGACCCAGTACTTC
TRBJ2-5 | TRBV20-1 | TRBD2 | NA | CSARWTSGRSWAPQYF | TGCAGTGCTAGGTGGACTAGCGGGAGGTCCTGGGCGCCCCAGTACTTC
TRBJ2-5 | TRBV7-6 | NA | few | CASSLGPIRRVQETQYF | TGTGCCAGCAGCTTAGGCCCCATTCGACGTGTCCAAGAGACCCAGTACTTC
TRBJ2-7 | TRBV11-3 | TRBD2 | NA | CASSLDTPSGSYEQYF | TGTGCCAGCAGCTTAGACACCCCTAGCGGGTCCTACGAGCAGTACTTC
TRBJ1-1 | TRBV7-2 | TRBD1 | many | CASSPDRGTFF | TGTGCCAGCAGCCCGGACAGGGGAACTTTCTTT
TRBJ2-5 | TRBV10-3 | NA | NA | CAISLGPQETQYF | TGTGCCATCAGTCTTGGGCCCCAAGAGACCCAGTACTTC